Presented here are 14 T cell receptor beta chains from one specimen sequenced in a study of T cell responses to AZD1222 COVID-19 vaccine. Using immunoSEQ multiplex PCR, the repertoire was profiled, and TCRdb retains in-frame clones only, with some absent. The data show approximately 84,000 clones, roughly nine tenths seen once. This specimen consisted of peripheral blood, obtained on day 0 of AZD1222 vaccination. Receptor source: an adult in good health.

The chain joins TRBV29-1 to TRBJ1-4; TRBD1 is a possible D gene (6 bases). The CDR3 is 12 amino acids. Trimming shortened V by 6 bases and J by 7 bases, and 12 bases separated the two germline ends. CDR1 SQVTM and CDR2 ANQGSEA come from the germline V gene. CDR3 sequence reads: CSVIGGVEKLFF. CDR3 DNA sequence: TGCAGCGTGATCGGGGGCGTTGAAAAACTGTTTTTT.

The CDR3 reads CASSPVGLADPGYEQFF. For the CDR3, the DNA is TGCGCCAGCAGCCCGGTAGGGCTAGCGGACCCTGGGTATGAGCAGTTCTTC. The V and J genes are TRBV5-1 and TRBJ2-1; 7 positions agree with TRBD2. The CDR3 is 17 amino acids. Trimming removed 4 bases from V and 8 bases from J; junction bases left unmatched: 18. CDR1 is SGHRS, CDR2 YFSETQ, per germline.

The chain links TRBV24-1 to TRBJ1-3, with 7 bases aligning to TRBD1. Germline V gives CDR1 KGHDR, CDR2 SFDVKD. The J segment lost 0 bases and the V segment lost 4 bases, leaving 2 bases of the junction unmatched. CDR3 length: 15 amino acids. CDR3: CATSDPGGSGNTIYF. The CDR3 bases are TGTGCCACCAGTGACCCAGGGGGCTCTGGAAACACCATATATTTT.

The sample holds a few counts of this clone. The DNA for the CDR3 is TGTGCCAGCAGCCAGAGGGATCTTAGGACAACTAACACTGAAGCTTTCTTT. It yields the protein CASSQRDLRTTNTEAFF. The chain recombines TRBV14 with TRBJ1-1; D may be TRBD1 (5 bases). Germline V gene lookup returns CDR1 SGHDN and CDR2 FVKESK. Trimming removed 3 bases from V and 2 bases from J, with 19 bases in between. This CDR3 has 17 amino acids.

V and J are TRBV5-1 and TRBJ1-1, with D tentatively TRBD1 (5 bases). The CDR3 runs 13 residues. V gave up 4 bases and J gave up 7 bases, with 14 bases separating them. Germline CDR1 is SGHRS and CDR2 is YFSETQ. CDR3 region: CASSPRDPIEAFF. CDR3 sequence (DNA): TGCGCCAGCAGCCCCCGGGACCCTATTGAAGCTTTCTTT.

The J gene is TRBJ2-3, the V gene TRBV28; 12 nucleotides align to TRBD2. V shed 6 bases and J 4 bases; nucleotides not matched to a gene: 8. The CDR3 extends over 16 amino acids. CDR1 is MDHEN, CDR2 SYDVKM, per germline. CDR3 DNA sequence: TGTGCCAGCAGCCGACTAGCGGGAGAGGAGGCAGATACGCAGTATTTT. As protein: CASSRLAGEEADTQYF.

The chain uses TRBV5-1 and TRBJ2-3, with 9 positions matching TRBD1. CDR1 is SGHRS, CDR2 YFSETQ, per germline. V lost 4 bases to trimming and J lost 3 bases; unmatched junction nucleotides: 9. The CDR3 extends over 16 amino acids. The CDR3, as DNA: TGCGCCAGCAGCCAAGACAGGGGGGGGTATACAGATACGCAGTATTTT. Its translation is CASSQDRGGYTDTQYF. Full variable domain (remainder filled in from reference TRBV5-1 and TRBJ2-3): KAGVTQTPRYLIKTRGQQVTLSCSPISGHRSVSWYQQTPGQGLQFLFEYFSETQRNKGNFPGRFSGRQFSNSRSEMNVSTLELGDSALYLCASSQDRGGYTDTQYFGPGTRLTVL.

The chain couples TRBV15 to TRBJ1-3; no firm D call. This CDR3 has 19 amino acids. V was clipped by 3 bases and J by 4 bases, with 25 bases between them. Germline loops: CDR1 LNHNV, CDR2 YYDKDF (reference sequence). In nucleotides, the CDR3 is TGTGCCACCAGCAGTACACTTCGAGGCGGGCGGCCCTCCGGAAACACCATATATTTT. Its translation: CATSSTLRGGRPSGNTIYF.

J is TRBJ1-5 and V is TRBV9; 11 bases align to TRBD1. Germline CDR1 SGDLS, CDR2 YYNGEE. The CDR3 length is 15 residues. V lost 4 bases and J lost 6; bases outside the gene matches: 6. The CDR3 bases are TGTGCCAGCAGCCGGGGGACAGGGGGTTTTCAGCCCCAGCATTTT. Residues: CASSRGTGGFQPQHF.

There are a few counts of this clone. This chain links TRBV24-1 with TRBJ1-5; 9 bases map to TRBD1. Trimming removed 3 bases from V and 5 bases from J; junction bases left unmatched: 7. CDR3 size: 16 residues. The germline V gene has CDR1 KGHDR and CDR2 SFDVKD. The CDR3 nucleotides are TGTGCCACCAGTGATACAACAGGGGGCTGGGATCAGCCCCAGCATTTT. It codes for CATSDTTGGWDQPQHF.

The chain is built from TRBV9 and TRBJ2-3, with D hard to call. In germline, CDR1 is SGDLS, CDR2 YYNGEE. The CDR3 has 14 amino acids. The ends were cut back, 4 bases at V and 0 bases at J, with 9 bases in the middle. The CDR3 sequence: CASSPTVSTDTQYF. The CDR3 DNA sequence: TGTGCCAGCAGCCCGACGGTGAGCACAGATACGCAGTATTTT.

The J gene is TRBJ1-5, the V gene TRBV6-5; TRBD1 aligns across 7 bases. The CDR3 sequence is 15 residues long. Unmatched junction bases numbered 9, after V lost 6 bases and J lost 4 bases. The germline V gene has CDR1 MNHEY and CDR2 SVGAGI. The CDR3, as DNA: TGTGCCAGCAGATACCTCCGGGACAGAAATCAGCCCCAGCATTTT. Translated, it gives CASRYLRDRNQPQHF.

V usage is TRBV5-8 and J usage is TRBJ1-5; D might be TRBD1 (5 bases). Germline V gene lookup returns CDR1 SGHTS and CDR2 YDEGEE. This CDR3 comprises 15 residues. Trimming stripped 0 bases from V and 7 bases from J, with 14 bases between. The CDR3 here is CASSLGWGRDQPQHF. The CDR3 nucleotides are TGTGCCAGCAGCTTGGGGTGGGGCAGGGACCAGCCCCAGCATTTT.

This sequence joins TRBV5-1 and TRBJ2-6; D is unresolved. Trimming took off 0 bases at V and 2 bases at J, with 6 bases between the two ends. CDR3 length equals 15 residues. CDR1 is SGHRS, CDR2 YFSETQ, per germline. CDR3 loop: CASSLEHAGANVLTF. As DNA, the CDR3 is TGCGCCAGCAGCTTGGAGCACGCTGGGGCCAACGTCCTGACTTTC.